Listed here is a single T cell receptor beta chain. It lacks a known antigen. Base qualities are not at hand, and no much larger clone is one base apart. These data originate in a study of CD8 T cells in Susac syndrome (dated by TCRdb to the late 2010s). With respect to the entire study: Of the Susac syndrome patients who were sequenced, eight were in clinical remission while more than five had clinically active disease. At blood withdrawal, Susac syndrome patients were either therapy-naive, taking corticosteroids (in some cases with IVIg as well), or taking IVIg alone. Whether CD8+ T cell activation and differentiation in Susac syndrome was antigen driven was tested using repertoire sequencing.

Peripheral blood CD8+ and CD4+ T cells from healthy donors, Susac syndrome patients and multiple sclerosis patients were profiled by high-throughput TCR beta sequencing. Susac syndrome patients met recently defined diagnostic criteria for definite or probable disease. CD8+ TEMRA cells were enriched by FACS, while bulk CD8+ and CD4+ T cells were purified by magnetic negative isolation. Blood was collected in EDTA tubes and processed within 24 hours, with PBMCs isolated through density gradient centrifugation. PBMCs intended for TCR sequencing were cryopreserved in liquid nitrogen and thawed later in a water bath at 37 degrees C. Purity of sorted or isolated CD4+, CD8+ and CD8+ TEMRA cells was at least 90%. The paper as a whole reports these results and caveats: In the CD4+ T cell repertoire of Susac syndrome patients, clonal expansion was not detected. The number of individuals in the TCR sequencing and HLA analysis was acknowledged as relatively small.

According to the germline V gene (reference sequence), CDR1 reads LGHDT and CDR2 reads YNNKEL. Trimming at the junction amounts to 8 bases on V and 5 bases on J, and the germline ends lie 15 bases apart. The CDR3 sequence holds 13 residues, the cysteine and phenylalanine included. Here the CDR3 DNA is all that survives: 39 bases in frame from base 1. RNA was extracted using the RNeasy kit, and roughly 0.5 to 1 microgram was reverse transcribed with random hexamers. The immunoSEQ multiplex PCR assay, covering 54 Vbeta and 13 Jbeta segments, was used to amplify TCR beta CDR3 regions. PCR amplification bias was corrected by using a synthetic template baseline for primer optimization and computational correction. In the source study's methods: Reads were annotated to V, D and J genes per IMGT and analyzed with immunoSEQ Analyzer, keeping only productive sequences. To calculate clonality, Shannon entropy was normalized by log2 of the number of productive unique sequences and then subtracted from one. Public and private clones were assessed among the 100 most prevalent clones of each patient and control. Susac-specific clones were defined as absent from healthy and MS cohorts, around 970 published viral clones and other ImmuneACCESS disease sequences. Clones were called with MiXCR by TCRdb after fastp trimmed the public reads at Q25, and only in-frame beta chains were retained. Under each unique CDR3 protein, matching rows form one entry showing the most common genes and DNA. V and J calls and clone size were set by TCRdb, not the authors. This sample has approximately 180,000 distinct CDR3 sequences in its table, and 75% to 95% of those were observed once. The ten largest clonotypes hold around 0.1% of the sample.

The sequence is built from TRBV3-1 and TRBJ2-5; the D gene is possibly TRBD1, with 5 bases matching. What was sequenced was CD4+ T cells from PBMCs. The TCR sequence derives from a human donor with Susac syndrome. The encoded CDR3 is CASAQRGGETQYF. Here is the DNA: TGTGCCAGCGCGCAAAGGGGTGGTGAGACCCAGTACTTC.